This T cell receptor beta chain appears in the sequencing data of a study of radiation and T cells in renal cell carcinoma. Study conclusions and caveats: In nephrectomy-only tumors, top 100 clonotypes averaged roughly 43%, versus around 54% irradiated.

CDR1 SGDLS and CDR2 YYNGEE come from the germline V gene. The CDR3 is made up of 15 amino acids. V lost 0 bases, J lost 5 bases, and 14 bases lay in between. The treatment denotes: treatment-naive control, cytoreductive nephrectomy. Method: immunoSEQ multiplex PCR; TCRdb's copy keeps in-frame clones and lacks some. The sample lists more than 8,500 clones, 65% occurring once. About this clone: Its target is not known.

The rearrangement links TRBV9 to TRBJ2-5, with a tentative D call TRBD2 (6 bases). This material consisted of tumor tissue, taken from a patient whose treatment was nephrectomy without radiotherapy. The TCR comes from a man aged 60 to 75 with renal cell carcinoma. The CDR3 nucleotides read TGTGCCAGCAGCGTAGCTGGAGGAGGGTACGAGACCCAGTACTTC. Protein sequence: CASSVAGGGYETQYF.